The source of this TCR beta chain is a study of cytomegalovirus exposure and HLA in healthy donors. Germline V gene sequence: CDR1 MNHEY, CDR2 SVGAGI. V shed 7 bases and J 5 bases; nucleotides not matched to a gene: 10. This CDR3 has 14 amino acids. Comment on this clone: No antigen is known for it.

Unrecorded immune exposure was likely among donors, who were nominally healthy when sampled. In the PCR, 60 Vbeta and 13 Jbeta primers were used. The authors' processing: Roughly 10 million shared chains were among the 65 million to 85 million unique TCR beta chains that a later analysis counted. This table comes from immunoSEQ multiplex PCR, and its TCRdb copy is limited to in-frame clones, with some not included. Clone size and V and J calls were adopted from that table, with D and trimming inferred from the DNA. The profile shows more than 100,000 clones, 66% of them singletons. Study-level results: TCR beta sequences reportedly predicted most subjects' HLA-A and HLA-B alleles accurately. A further, later analysis showed that HLA-associated TCR beta chains (compared with equally common others) were more clonally expanded.

The sequencing input was PBMCs. The receptor was isolated from a man between 18 and 35 years old in good health and CMV-seronegative. This chain connects TRBV6-5 to TRBJ1-1, with 7 bases that match TRBD1. CDR3 loop: CASTQRGQNTEAFF. The DNA for the CDR3 is TGTGCCAGCACCCAGAGGGGGCAGAATACTGAAGCTTTCTTT.